The 18 T cell receptor beta chains in this list originate from one sample, sequenced in a study of OX40 agonist ivuxolimab in advanced cancers. The table came from immunoSEQ multiplex PCR; TCRdb's copy has only in-frame clones and leaves some out. The table records tens of thousands of clones, approximately 80% of them present only once. Material: CD4+ or CD8+ T cells sorted from blood, obtained in a trial of the OX40 agonist ivuxolimab. The receptor set was obtained from an adult with an advanced solid tumor such as melanoma, head and neck, liver or kidney cancer.

This clone was detected once. The chain employs TRBV2 and TRBJ2-1; TRBD2 matches at 13 bases. Germline-derived CDR1 and CDR2 are SNHLY and FYNNEI. The V and J ends lost 5 bases and 7 bases, in that order; junction bases with no gene match: 5. CDR3 length: 15 amino acids. The CDR3, as DNA: TGTGCCAGCAGTCTACTAGCGGGGGGGCCGAATGAGCAGTTCTTC. Translation gives CASSLLAGGPNEQFF.

CDR3 protein: CASSLAGQGINQPQHF. The DNA for the CDR3 is TGTGCCAGCAGCTTAGCGGGGCAGGGTATCAATCAGCCCCAGCATTTT. V and J are TRBV7-9 and TRBJ1-5, with a possible D match to TRBD1 (5 bases). This CDR3 has 16 amino acids. Germline V gene lookup returns CDR1 SEHNR and CDR2 FQNEAQ (reference sequence). Trimming shortened V by 0 bases and J by 3 bases, and 12 bases separated the two germline ends. The variable domain in full, with the rest retrieved from reference TRBV7-9 and TRBJ1-5, is DTGVSQNPRHKITKRGQNVTFRCDPISEHNRLYWYRQTLGQGPEFLTYFQNEAQLEKSRLLSDRFSAERPKGSFSTLEIQRTEQGDSAMYLCASSLAGQGINQPQHFGDGTRLSIL.

V is TRBV10-3 and J is TRBJ2-7; D gene ambiguous. The length of the CDR3 is 16 residues. Trimming took 0 bases from V and 0 from J, leaving 12 bases between them. Germline V CDR1 and CDR2: ENHRY, SYGVKD. The CDR3 nucleotides are TGTGCCATCAGTGAGTCGGACGGAAGAAGCTCCTACGAGCAGTACTTC. It encodes CAISESDGRSSYEQYF.

The chain employs TRBV28 and TRBJ2-3, with 8 bases that match TRBD2. Germline V gives CDR1 MDHEN, CDR2 SYDVKM. The CDR3 is made up of 14 amino acids. Losses at the gene ends were 1 base for V and 6 bases for J; bases not matched to a gene: 3. CDR3 bases: TGTGCCAGCAGTTTATCCGGCGGGAGGGATACGCAGTATTTT. It is translated as CASSLSGGRDTQYF.

The chain employs TRBV6-1 and TRBJ2-5; D tentatively fits TRBD1 or TRBD2 (5 bases each). The V end lost 3 bases, the J end lost 2 bases, and 19 bases lay between the germline ends. The CDR3 has 17 residues. Germline CDR1 MNHNS, CDR2 SASEGT. For the CDR3, the DNA is TGTGCCAGCAGTGATTCTGCAGGAGGACATCAACAAGAGACCCAGTACTTC. This encodes CASSDSAGGHQQETQYF.

CDR3 sequence reads: CASSRIVSNTEAFF. In DNA form, the CDR3 reads TGTGCCAGTAGTAGAATCGTTTCGAACACTGAAGCTTTCTTT. V and J are TRBV19 and TRBJ1-1, with unresolved D. Germline CDR1 LNHDA, CDR2 SQIVND (reference sequence). V shed 4 bases and J shed 1 base, with 10 bases lying between them. This CDR3 has 14 residues.

The rearrangement links TRBV7-2 to TRBJ2-1; D not resolved. The CDR3 contains 15 residues. CDR1 and CDR2 from the germline V gene are SGHTA and FQGNSA. The V end was cut by 3 bases, the J end by 7 bases, with 16 bases between. The CDR3 bases are TGTGCCAGCAGCTTTCGGACCGGTGGGCCAAATGAGCAGTTCTTC. It yields the protein CASSFRTGGPNEQFF.

The chain uses TRBV2 and TRBJ2-1; 9 bases agree with TRBD1. This CDR3 spans 13 amino acids. The V gene end was trimmed by 9 bases and the J gene end by 5 bases; junction bases not matched to a gene: 5. Germline V CDR1 and CDR2: SNHLY, FYNNEI. The CDR3 here is CASKQGANNEQFF. The DNA of the CDR3 is TGTGCCAGTAAACAGGGGGCGAACAATGAGCAGTTCTTC.

The chain is built from TRBV19 and TRBJ2-7; a weak D match, TRBD2 (7 bases). CDR1 is LNHDA, CDR2 SQIVND, per germline (reference sequence). This CDR3 has 11 residues. The CDR3 region is CASSRRRGRHV. The CDR3 bases are TGTGCCAGTAGTAGGCGGCGGGGGCGCCACGTC.

The V gene is TRBV5-8, the J gene TRBJ1-5, with D perhaps matching TRBD1 (5 bases). The CDR3 covers 15 residues. V was pared by 0 bases and J by 0 bases, with 7 bases between. Germline V gene sequence: CDR1 SGHTS, CDR2 YDEGEE. CDR3 sequence: CASSLGQYSNQPQHF. DNA of the CDR3: TGTGCCAGCAGCTTGGGACAGTATAGCAATCAGCCCCAGCATTTT.

The rearrangement joins TRBV7-5 to TRBJ2-7; the table's D call of TRBD2 was not tested on the DNA. TRBV7-5 is a listed pseudogene. The CDR3 is 16 amino acids. The CDR3 here is CVRSLIPLAGSYEQYF. The CDR3 nucleotides read TGTGTCAGAAGCTTAATCCCCCTAGCGGGGTCCTACGAGCAGTACTTC.

The chain is built from TRBV7-9 and TRBJ2-1; 7 nucleotides match TRBD2. Germline values: CDR1 SEHNR, CDR2 FQNEAQ (reference sequence). The CDR3 is 15 amino acids. The J segment lost 4 bases and the V segment lost 1 base, leaving 4 bases of the junction unmatched. DNA of the CDR3: TGTGCCAGCAGCTTAGGGTGGGAGGGTTACAATGAGCAGTTCTTC. Translating gives CASSLGWEGYNEQFF.

The gene calls are TRBV7-8 and TRBJ1-1; 8 bases match TRBD1. The J segment lost 1 base and the V segment lost 4 bases, leaving 2 bases of the junction unmatched. CDR3 size: 14 residues. CDR1 SGHVS and CDR2 FQNEAQ come from the germline V gene. The CDR3 sequence is CASSYDRGNTEAFF. The CDR3 nucleotides are TGTGCCAGCAGCTACGACAGGGGGAACACTGAAGCTTTCTTT.

The chain couples TRBV7-2 to TRBJ2-7, with D tentatively TRBD1 or TRBD2 (5 bases each). CDR3 length: 14 amino acids. Germline V CDR1 and CDR2: SGHTA, FQGNSA. Trimming stripped 1 base from V and 0 bases from J, with 7 bases between. The CDR3 nucleotides read TGTGCCAGCAGCTTAGGAGGGGACTCCTACGAGCAGTACTTC. It encodes CASSLGGDSYEQYF. Together with reference TRBV7-2 and TRBJ2-7, the CDR3 gives the full variable domain: GAGVSQSPSNKVTEKGKDVELRCDPISGHTALYWYRQSLGQGLEFLIYFQGNSAPDKSGLPSDRFSAERTGGSVSTLTIQRTQQEDSAVYLCASSLGGDSYEQYFGPGTRLTVT.

The genes are TRBV5-4 and TRBJ2-3; 10 nucleotides match TRBD1. J lost 3 bases, V lost 4 bases, and 8 bases had no gene match. The CDR3 is 16 amino acids. CDR1 SGHNT and CDR2 YYREEE come from the germline V gene (reference sequence). CDR3 coding DNA: TGTGCCAGCAGCACTCGACAGGGGGCGCAGACAGATACGCAGTATTTT. Encoded protein: CASSTRQGAQTDTQYF.

The chain joins TRBV7-2 to TRBJ2-2; TRBD2 agrees at 9 bases. The junction had 10 bases not matched to a gene; V was cut back by 8 bases and J by 6 bases. Germline CDR1 and CDR2: SGHTA and FQGNSA. There are 15 residues in the CDR3. DNA of the CDR3: TGTGCCAGCCCCCGGTGGGCGGGAGGGGCCGGGGAGCTGTTTTTT. Translation gives CASPRWAGGAGELFF.

This clone was observed a single time. This chain joins TRBV5-4 and TRBJ2-2, with 12 nucleotides matching TRBD2. Trimming at V came to 0 bases and at J to 6 bases, leaving 6 bases not matched to a gene. This CDR3 is 17 amino acids long. CDR1 is SGHNT and CDR2 is YYREEE in the germline V gene (reference sequence). The CDR3 protein is CASSLGLAGGRAGELFF. DNA of the CDR3: TGTGCCAGCAGCTTGGGGCTAGCGGGAGGGCGCGCCGGGGAGCTGTTTTTT.

This chain links TRBV7-3 with TRBJ2-5; D gene ambiguous. Germline V gene sequence: CDR1 SGHTA, CDR2 FQGTGA. The V gene lost 2 bases and the J gene lost 3 bases, with 7 bases spanning the gap. The CDR3 loop spans 13 amino acids. CDR3 coding DNA: TGTGCCAGCAGCTTACAACCCGAAGAGACCCAGTACTTC. Amino acid sequence: CASSLQPEETQYF.